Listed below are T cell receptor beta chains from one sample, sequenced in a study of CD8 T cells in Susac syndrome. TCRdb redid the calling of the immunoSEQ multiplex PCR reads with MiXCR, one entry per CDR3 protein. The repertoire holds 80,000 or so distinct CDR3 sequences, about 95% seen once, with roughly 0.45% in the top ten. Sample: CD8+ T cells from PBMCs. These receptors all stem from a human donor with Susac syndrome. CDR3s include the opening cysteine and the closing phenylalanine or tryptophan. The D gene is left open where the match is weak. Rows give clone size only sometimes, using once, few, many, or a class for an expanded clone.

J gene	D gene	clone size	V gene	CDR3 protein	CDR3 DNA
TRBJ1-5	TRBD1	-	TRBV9	CASSVAGTEQPQHF	TGTGCCAGCAGCGTAGCGGGGACAGAACAGCCCCAGCATTTT
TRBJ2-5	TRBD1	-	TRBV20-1	CSASPQGVETQYF	TGCAGTGCTAGCCCACAGGGGGTAGAGACCCAGTACTTC
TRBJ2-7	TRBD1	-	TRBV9	CASSSTGGLYEQYF	TGTGCCAGCAGCTCGACAGGGGGCTTATACGAGCAGTACTTC
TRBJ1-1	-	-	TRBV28	CASSLEMPNTEAFF	TGTGCCAGCAGTTTAGAGATGCCGAACACTGAAGCTTTCTTT
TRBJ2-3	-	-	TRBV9	CASSSTRGYTDTQYF	TGTGCCAGCAGCAGTACGCGGGGTTACACAGATACGCAGTATTTT
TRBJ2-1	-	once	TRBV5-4	CASSWGPGTNEQFF	TGTGCCAGCAGCTGGGGACCGGGAACGAATGAGCAGTTCTTC
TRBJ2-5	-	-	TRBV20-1	CSARDSGEKARSSAQYF	TGCAGTGCTAGAGATTCAGGGGAAAAGGCCCGGTCGTCGGCCCAGTACTTC
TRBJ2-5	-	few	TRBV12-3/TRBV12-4	CASSLGEETQYF	TGTGCCAGCAGTTTAGGGGAAGAGACCCAGTACTTC
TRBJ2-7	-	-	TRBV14	CASSPFRGKGYEQYF	TGTGCCAGCAGCCCCTTCCGGGGAAAGGGCTACGAGCAGTACTTC
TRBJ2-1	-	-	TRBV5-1	CASSLFERDYNEQFF	TGCGCCAGCAGCTTGTTTGAACGGGACTACAATGAGCAGTTCTTC
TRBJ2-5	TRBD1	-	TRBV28	CASSGIRGQGGETQYF	TGTGCCAGCAGTGGAATTCGGGGACAGGGTGGGGAGACCCAGTACTTC
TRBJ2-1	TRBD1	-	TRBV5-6	CASSQDRPEQFF	TGTGCCAGCAGCCAGGACAGGCCAGAGCAGTTCTTC
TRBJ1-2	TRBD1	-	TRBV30	CAWNLQGAQGYTF	TGTGCCTGGAATCTACAGGGGGCGCAGGGCTACACCTTC